One and the same sample provided the 20 T cell receptor beta chains below, sequenced in a study of CD8 T cells in Susac syndrome. With random hexamers, reverse transcription was performed on roughly 0.5 to 1 ug of RNA. TCRdb used MiXCR to reprocess the immunoSEQ multiplex PCR reads, holding one entry per CDR3 protein. The sample lists approximately 170,000 distinct CDR3 sequences; roughly 94% were seen once. Sample: CD4+ T cells from PBMCs. The receptors derive from a human donor in good health.

The V call is TRBV3-1, the J call TRBJ2-3; TRBD2 agrees at 13 bases. This CDR3 region has 18 residues. Germline CDR1 LGHDT, CDR2 YNNKEL (reference sequence). Germline trimming cut 4 bases from V and 4 bases from J; bases unmatched to any gene: 11. The CDR3 reads CASSLRSTSGGRSDTQYF. Here the CDR3 DNA reads TGTGCCAGCAGCCTAAGGTCGACTAGCGGGGGGAGATCAGATACGCAGTATTTT.

The J gene is TRBJ2-7, the V gene TRBV3-1; D may be TRBD1 (6 bases). CDR3 size: 14 residues. Trimming left V 0 bases short and J 6 bases short, with 12 bases between. Germline CDR1 LGHDT, CDR2 YNNKEL (reference sequence). In nucleotides, the CDR3 is TGTGCCAGCAGCCAAGATCTGACAGGCCGCGAGCAGTACTTC. This sequence encodes CASSQDLTGREQYF.

This rearrangement joins TRBV24-1 to TRBJ2-5; D tentatively fits TRBD1 or TRBD2 (5 bases each). The CDR3 is 13 amino acids. Germline V lookup: CDR1 KGHDR, CDR2 SFDVKD. Deletions cut 4 bases from V and 4 bases from J, with 9 bases between. CDR3 in amino acids: CATSDGALETQYF. In nucleotides, the CDR3 is TGTGCCACCAGTGACGGGGCCCTAGAGACCCAGTACTTC.

The chain uses TRBV7-2 and TRBJ2-1, with D unclear. Germline loops: CDR1 SGHTA, CDR2 FQGNSA. Trimming removed 0 bases at V and 7 bases at J, with 7 bases between. The CDR3 runs to 13 residues. CDR3 sequence: CASSLAELNEQFF. As DNA, the CDR3 is TGTGCCAGCAGCTTAGCGGAATTGAATGAGCAGTTCTTC.

This clonotype was detected once. The chain carries TRBV28 and TRBJ2-7, with 7 positions matching TRBD1. The ends lost 2 bases at V and 0 bases at J; junction bases unmatched: 7. Germline V lookup: CDR1 MDHEN, CDR2 SYDVKM. The CDR3 spans 16 residues. The CDR3 nucleotides read TGTGCCAGCAGTTTAAGGGTCAGGGGGTCCTCCTACGAGCAGTACTTC. Translated: CASSLRVRGSSYEQYF. Based on the CDR3 plus reference TRBV28 and TRBJ2-7, the full variable domain is DVKVTQSSRYLVKRTGEKVFLECVQDMDHENMFWYRQDPGLGLRLIYFSYDVKMKEKGDIPEGYSVSREKKERFSLILESASTNQTSMYLCASSLRVRGSSYEQYFGPGTRLTVT.

This clonotype was found a few times. The genes are TRBV5-1 and TRBJ2-2; D gene unclear. Trimming shortened V by 7 bases and J by 2 bases, and 12 bases separated the two germline ends. The CDR3 contains 14 residues. Per the germline V gene, CDR1 is SGHRS and CDR2 is YFSETQ. The CDR3 nucleotides read TGCGCCAGCCTTCTCCGGATTAACACCGGGGAGCTGTTTTTT. Translation gives CASLLRINTGELFF.

This clonotype has only one observation. The rearrangement links TRBV2 to TRBJ2-5; 8 bases fit TRBD1. The CDR3 sequence is 14 residues long. In germline, CDR1 is SNHLY, CDR2 FYNNEI. The V and J ends lost 8 bases and 5 bases, in that order; junction bases with no gene match: 10. CDR3 amino acids: CASVETGVFETQYF. CDR3 DNA: TGTGCCAGCGTTGAGACAGGGGTTTTCGAGACCCAGTACTTC.

This clonotype has just one count. V is TRBV4-3 and J is TRBJ2-5, with D tentatively TRBD1 (5 bases). The V gene's germline CDR1 is LGHNA and CDR2 YSLEER. The V end was cut by 1 base, the J end by 4 bases, with 16 bases between. The length of the CDR3 is 16 residues. CDR3 in amino acids: CASSQGVKGIAETQYF. In DNA, the CDR3 is TGCGCCAGCAGCCAAGGTGTCAAGGGGATAGCAGAGACCCAGTACTTC.

This sequence joins TRBV20-1 and TRBJ1-2; maybe TRBD1 (5 bases). CDR3 length: 14 residues. Looked up from germline, CDR1 is DFQATT and CDR2 is SNEGSKA (reference sequence). V dropped 3 bases and J dropped 3 bases, with 14 bases sitting between them. The CDR3 DNA reads TGCAGTGCTAGGCGTTGGGGGGAATACTATGGCTACACCTTC. It encodes CSARRWGEYYGYTF.

This sequence joins TRBV5-1 and TRBJ1-1, with 9 bases that match TRBD1. The CDR3 length is 15 residues. V lost 3 bases and J lost 4; bases outside the gene matches: 7. The germline V gene encodes CDR1 SGHRS and CDR2 YFSETQ. The CDR3 region is CASSSTGTGTTEAFF. CDR3 DNA: TGCGCCAGCAGCTCAACCGGGACAGGGACCACTGAAGCTTTCTTT.

V is TRBV20-1 and J is TRBJ1-1; D gene unclear. Germline V lookup: CDR1 DFQATT, CDR2 SNEGSKA (reference sequence). Trimming shortened V by 6 bases and J by 1 base, and 9 bases separated the two germline ends. The length of the CDR3 is 12 residues. CDR3: CSALTPNTEAFF. DNA of the CDR3: TGCAGTGCACTGACACCGAACACTGAAGCTTTCTTT.

This chain joins TRBV29-1 and TRBJ1-1, with D perhaps matching TRBD1 (5 bases). V was shortened by 4 bases and J by 7 bases, with 13 bases between the two germline ends. Germline values: CDR1 SQVTM, CDR2 ANQGSEA. CDR3 length: 12 amino acids. The CDR3 protein is CSVGDAGVEAFF. CDR3 DNA sequence: TGCAGCGTTGGCGACGCGGGGGTTGAAGCTTTCTTT.

This chain links TRBV6-2 or TRBV6-3 with TRBJ1-2, with D uncertain. Deletions cut 2 bases from V and 0 bases from J, with 4 bases between. The CDR3 is 13 residues long. The germline gives CDR1 MNHEY, CDR2 SVGEGT. CDR3 residues: CASSYRANYGYTF. The CDR3 DNA sequence: TGTGCCAGCAGTTACCGGGCTAACTATGGCTACACCTTC.

This chain uses TRBV18 with TRBJ1-3; the D gene is possibly TRBD1 (5 bases). This CDR3 is built from 15 residues. With 0 bases removed from V and 2 bases from J, the gap between germline ends came to 8 bases. Germline V gene lookup returns CDR1 KGHSH and CDR2 LQKENI. The CDR3 here is CASSPPEGAGNTIYF. The CDR3 DNA is TGTGCCAGCTCACCACCGGAAGGGGCTGGAAACACCATATATTTT.

V and J are TRBV4-1 and TRBJ1-1; a possible D gene is TRBD1 (6 bases). V was clipped by 6 bases and J by 0 bases, with 11 bases between them. The CDR3 has 14 residues. The V gene's germline CDR1 is MGHRA and CDR2 YSYEKL. The CDR3 coding sequence is TGCGCCAGCAGGAACAGGGCGGTGAACACTGAAGCTTTCTTT. This gives the protein CASRNRAVNTEAFF.

DNA for the CDR3: TGTGCCAGCAGGACGGACGGATTCACTGAAGCTTTCTTT. Its translation is CASRTDGFTEAFF. This chain connects TRBV28 to TRBJ1-1; no firm D call. CDR1 is MDHEN and CDR2 is SYDVKM in the germline V gene. The CDR3 extends over 13 amino acids. V shed 6 bases and J shed 4 bases, with 12 bases lying between them. Full variable domain (rest looked up from reference TRBV28 and TRBJ1-1): DVKVTQSSRYLVKRTGEKVFLECVQDMDHENMFWYRQDPGLGLRLIYFSYDVKMKEKGDIPEGYSVSREKKERFSLILESASTNQTSMYLCASRTDGFTEAFFGQGTRLTVV.

This chain connects TRBV14 to TRBJ1-1; no clear D gene. CDR1 SGHDN and CDR2 FVKESK come from the germline V gene. CDR3 length: 17 amino acids. Trimming cost V 1 base and J 3 bases, with 18 bases left between them. DNA of the CDR3: TGTGCCAGCAGCCAAGTCGTCCCCGGCAGACCCTACACTGAAGCTTTCTTT. Amino acid sequence: CASSQVVPGRPYTEAFF.

V and J are TRBV20-1 and TRBJ2-2; 7 bases agree with TRBD2. After removal of 2 bases from V and 7 bases from J, the junction contained 7 bases not matched to a gene. Germline values: CDR1 DFQATT, CDR2 SNEGSKA (reference sequence). CDR3 length equals 14 residues. The CDR3 nucleotides are TGCAGTGCTAGAAAGCCTAGCGGAAACGGGGAGCTGTTTTTT. This translates into CSARKPSGNGELFF.

The CDR3, as DNA: TGTGCCAGCAGCTTGGATGGACCCCGAGGACCTAATGAGCAGTTCTTC. Translating gives CASSLDGPRGPNEQFF. V and J are TRBV5-6 and TRBJ2-1; D not certain. Trimming cost V 0 bases and J 7 bases, with 17 bases left between them. The germline gives CDR1 SGHDT, CDR2 YYEEEE. The CDR3 sequence is 16 residues long. Full variable domain (remainder filled in from reference TRBV5-6 and TRBJ2-1): DAGVTQSPTHLIKTRGQQVTLRCSPKSGHDTVSWYQQALGQGPQFIFQYYEEEERQRGNFPDRFSGHQFPNYSSELNVNALLLGDSALYLCASSLDGPRGPNEQFFGPGTRLTVL.

The chain combines TRBV19 with TRBJ2-7; 10 bases match TRBD1. CDR1 and CDR2 from the germline V gene are LNHDA and SQIVND (reference sequence). The CDR3 has 13 amino acids. Trimming removed 4 bases from V and 6 bases from J; junction bases left unmatched: 3. In DNA, the CDR3 is TGTGCCAGTAGTAATCGGGACAGGGGCGAGCAGTACTTC. Residues: CASSNRDRGEQYF.